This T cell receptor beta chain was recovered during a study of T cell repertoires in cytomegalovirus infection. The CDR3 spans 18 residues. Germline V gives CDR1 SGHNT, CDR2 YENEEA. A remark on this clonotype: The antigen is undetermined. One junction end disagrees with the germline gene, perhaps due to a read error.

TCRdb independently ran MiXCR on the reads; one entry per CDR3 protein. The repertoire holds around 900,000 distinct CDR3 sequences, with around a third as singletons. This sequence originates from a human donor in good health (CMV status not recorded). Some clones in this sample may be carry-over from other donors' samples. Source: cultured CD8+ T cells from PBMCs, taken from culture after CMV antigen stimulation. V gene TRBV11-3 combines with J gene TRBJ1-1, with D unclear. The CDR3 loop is CVSSLGLGYGEENTEAFF. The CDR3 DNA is TGTGTCAGCAGCCTAGGATTGGGTTACGGGGAAGAGAACACTGAAGCTTTCTTT.